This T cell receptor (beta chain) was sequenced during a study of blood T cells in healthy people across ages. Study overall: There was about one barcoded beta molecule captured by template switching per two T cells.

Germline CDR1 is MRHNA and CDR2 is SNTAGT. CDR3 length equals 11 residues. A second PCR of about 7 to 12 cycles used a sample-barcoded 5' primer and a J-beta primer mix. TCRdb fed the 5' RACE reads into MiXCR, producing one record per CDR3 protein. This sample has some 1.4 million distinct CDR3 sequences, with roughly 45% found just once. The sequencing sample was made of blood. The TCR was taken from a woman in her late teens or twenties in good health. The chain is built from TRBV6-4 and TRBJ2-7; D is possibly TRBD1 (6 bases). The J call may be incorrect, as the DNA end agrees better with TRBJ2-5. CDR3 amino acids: CAPRGIKTQYF. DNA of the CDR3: TGTGCCCCCAGGGGAATAAAGACCCAGTACTTC.